This TCR beta chain was found in a study of identical twins (dated by TCRdb to the mid-2010s). Describing the broader study: The study deep-sequenced TCR alpha and beta repertoires from monozygotic twins, unrelated adults of various ages and cord blood to test whether fetal clonotypes persist. Replicate twin experiments were performed at different times using different library preparation protocols to rule out contamination. The research as a whole found: Conclusions relied on cross-sectional statistical analysis, since the same donors could not be followed over many years. Compared with coincidental sharing between unrelated individuals, out-of-frame TCR alpha sequences shared between twins showed an excess of sequences with low generation probability. Zero-insertion analyses could be partly confounded by invariant T cells such as MAIT and iNKT, although diverse VJ usage argued against such confounding for most clonotypes. Abundant cord blood beta clonotypes carried fewer insertions; young adult naive repertoires showed a weaker similar trend, while memory repertoires showed none. Excess twin sharing in beta out-of-frame sequences was weaker because fewer shared sequences lowered the signal-to-noise ratio. In monozygotic twins, recombination models systematically underestimated out-of-frame TCR alpha sharing, but the models matched the sharing seen between unrelated individuals.

CDR1 and CDR2 were assigned from the germline V gene as ENHRY and SYGVKD. The junction shows trimming of 3 bases on V and 2 bases on J, plus 7 bases between the germline ends. Inclusive of the bounding cysteine and phenylalanine, the CDR3 is 13 residues long. Of the read, only the CDR3 DNA is kept; its 39 bases are in frame from base 1. This clonotype was counted ten times or more. No cognate antigen has been identified for it. The record has no base qualities; no much larger clone is one base away. The protocol used for the library was 5' RACE. These reads were obtained on an Illumina HiSeq 2000. A universal primer binding site was added through template switching, and the final cDNA carried a unique molecular identifier so that TCR cDNA molecules could be counted accurately. First-strand cDNA for TCR alpha and beta chains was synthesized from specific primers in the conserved constant-segment region. To control for contamination, every cDNA library was double barcoded, receiving both a SMART-Mk sample barcode and Illumina barcodes. TruSeq adapter sequences and Illumina sample barcodes were added in two successive PCR steps. Sequencing of the TCR alpha and beta cDNA libraries was done on the Illumina HiSeq platform using custom primers. The authors processed their data as follows. Unique molecular identifiers were extracted from raw reads with MiGEC, and CDR3 positions were determined with MiXCR. For each individual, recombination models were inferred using an EM algorithm with the repgenHMM and IGoR tools. The tcR package in R was used for shared clonotype analysis, with sharing normalized by the product of cloneset sizes. To study raw recombination free of thymic and clonal selection effects, out-of-frame nonproductive sequences were analyzed. TCRdb's own reprocessing of the public reads used fastp at Q25 and MiXCR and kept productive beta chains. Every CDR3 protein is listed once, alongside the most common genes and DNA of its rows. The V and J calls come from TCRdb's annotation, not from the publication. Across this sample there are 500,000 to 650,000 distinct CDR3 sequences, with under 8.5% seen only once. The ten largest clones take up 1.5% to 2% of the sample.

Every donor in the study was a healthy Caucasian. Three pairs of female monozygotic twins, all aged roughly 18 to 29 years, were included in the twin cohort. RNA for TCR libraries was isolated from peripheral blood mononuclear cells. Another study also made use of these data, one on yellow fever vaccine responses in identical twins. In that second paper, the authors write: According to the authors, in identical twins the way T cells responded to vaccination appeared partly convergent and partly personalized. Focusing on identical twins, the study followed the T cell clones that responded to the vaccine, and did so with precision.

The specimen sequenced was PBMCs. The TCR originated in a woman aged 18-29 years in good health. The chain is encoded by TRBV10-3 joined to TRBJ1-2, with the D gene not confidently named. The sequenced DNA: TGTGCCATCAGTGATACGGCGAACTATGGCTACACCTTC. Translated, this is CAISDTANYGYTF.